This T cell receptor (beta chain) was identified in a study of T cells in Graves' hyperthyroidism and ophthalmopathy. Whole-study findings and limits: Ophthalmopathy was separated from stable hyperthyroidism by a 13 V-J model. Most clonotypes expanded in thyroid above 0.001 were likewise present in blood. Ophthalmopathy was predicted by the model a median of roughly 6.6 months ahead of onset.

The V and J ends lost 3 bases and 3 bases respectively, with 18 bases between them. Germline V gene data show CDR1 as LNHNV and CDR2 as YYDKDF (reference sequence). The length of the CDR3 is 16 residues. TCR beta CDR3 sequences were amplified from RNA transcripts. TCR CDR3 underwent first-round RT-PCR with the HTBI primer set. TCRdb re-derived calls from the multiplex PCR reads in MiXCR, one entry per CDR3 protein. Among roughly 100,000 distinct CDR3 sequences listed, roughly 49% were seen once. This clonotype was recorded a few times. Its specificity is not known. Graves' hyperthyroidism is called stable when ophthalmopathy does not progress within 18 months.

The clonotype originates from a woman aged 40 to 55 with Graves' hyperthyroidism. Material: blood. V gene TRBV15 combines with J gene TRBJ2-7; no clear D gene. The CDR3 protein is CATSSQVAQPDYEQYF. DNA for the CDR3: TGTGCCACCAGCAGCCAAGTAGCACAGCCCGACTACGAGCAGTACTTC.